The table lists the clone carrying this TCR beta chain with many counts. The CDR3 runs 15 residues. Germline V lookup: CDR1 SGHDN, CDR2 FVKESK. Trimming removed 2 bases from V and 3 bases from J, with 12 bases in between. The data were taken from a study of neurological immune-mediated disorders. The sorted libraries started from 850,000 to 1,000,000 CD4+ or CD8+ T cells. The making of cDNA relied on 5'RACE with 10-nucleotide random UMIs. TCRdb redid the calling of the 5' RACE reads with MiXCR, one entry per CDR3 protein. Here the sample spans fewer than 40,000 distinct CDR3 sequences, approximately 6% being singletons.

The chain recombines TRBV14 with TRBJ2-3; D gene uncertain. Specimen: CD4+ T cells from blood. This clonotype originated in a woman aged 45-60 years in good health. In DNA, the CDR3 is TGTGCCAGCAGCCAACTAACAGCGCTTACAGATACGCAGTATTTT. Translation gives CASSQLTALTDTQYF.